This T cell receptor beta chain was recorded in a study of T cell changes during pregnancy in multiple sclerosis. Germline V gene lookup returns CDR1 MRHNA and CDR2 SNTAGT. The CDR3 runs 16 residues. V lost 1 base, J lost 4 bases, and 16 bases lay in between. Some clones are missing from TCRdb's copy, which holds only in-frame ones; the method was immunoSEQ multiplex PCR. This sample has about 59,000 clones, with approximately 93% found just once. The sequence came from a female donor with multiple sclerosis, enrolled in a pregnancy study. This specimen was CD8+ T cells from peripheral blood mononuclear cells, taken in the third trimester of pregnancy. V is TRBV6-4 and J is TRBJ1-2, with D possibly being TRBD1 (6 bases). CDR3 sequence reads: CASSDLDSDDLYGYTF. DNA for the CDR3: TGTGCCAGCAGTGACTTGGACAGCGACGATCTCTATGGCTACACCTTC.